Following are 16 T cell receptor beta chains from one sample sequenced in a study of T-cell reconstitution after alpha-beta-depleted transplantation in children. Study results and caveats: Counts and diversity of T cells one year after transplant came mostly from newly produced T cells.

Their recognized antigens are unknown. Unique molecular identifiers were built into the TCRbeta library. TCRdb passed the PCR reads through MiXCR, listing each CDR3 protein once. Of 330,000 or so distinct CDR3 sequences listed, roughly 7.8% are singletons. Sequenced material: peripheral blood, taken 360 days after TCRalphabeta/CD19-depleted stem cell transplant. The receptors come from a female patient aged 2-9 years who had a stem cell transplant for Fanconi anemia, so the T cells may come from the graft donor.

In its sample, this clonotype was seen many times. The J gene is TRBJ2-1, the V gene TRBV5-1; TRBD1 matches at 8 bases. Germline V gene sequence: CDR1 SGHRS, CDR2 YFSETQ. The CDR3 is 16 residues long. V trimming: 2 bases; J trimming: 6 bases; junction bases outside the gene matches: 10. Written as DNA, the CDR3 is TGCGCCAGCAGCTTCGTACTCAGCGGACAGGGCAATGAGCAGTTCTTC. This codes for CASSFVLSGQGNEQFF.

This clonotype showed up many times. J is TRBJ2-5 and V is TRBV5-1, with TRBD1 matching 9 bases. Germline V lookup: CDR1 SGHRS, CDR2 YFSETQ. This CDR3 is built from 17 residues. V was pared by 2 bases and J by 4 bases, with 12 bases of the junction left unmatched. The CDR3 coding sequence is TGCGCCAGCAGCTTCGAGGGACAGGGCCGTCTAAGAGAGACCCAGTACTTC. It codes for CASSFEGQGRLRETQYF. Combining the CDR3 with reference TRBV5-1 and TRBJ2-5 gives the whole variable domain KAGVTQTPRYLIKTRGQQVTLSCSPISGHRSVSWYQQTPGQGLQFLFEYFSETQRNKGNFPGRFSGRQFSNSRSEMNVSTLELGDSALYLCASSFEGQGRLRETQYFGPGTRLLVL.

In its sample, this clonotype was seen a few times. The chain carries TRBV7-8 and TRBJ1-1, with D unclear. The V gene lost 4 bases and the J gene lost 6 bases, with 6 bases spanning the gap. The CDR3 spans 11 residues. Germline CDR1 reads SGHVS; CDR2 reads FQNEAQ. The CDR3 DNA sequence: TGTGCCAGCAGCTCCCATTCTGAAGCTTTCTTT. Protein product: CASSSHSEAFF.

In its sample, this clonotype was seen a few times. The chain carries TRBV4-1 and TRBJ2-1, with TRBD2 matching over 14 bases. The ends lost 5 bases at V and 5 bases at J; junction bases unmatched: 5. In germline, CDR1 is MGHRA, CDR2 YSYEKL. This CDR3 is 16 amino acids long. CDR3 amino acids: CASSLRTSGRNNEQFF. DNA of the CDR3: TGCGCCAGCAGCTTGAGGACTAGCGGGAGGAACAATGAGCAGTTCTTC.

This clonotype was picked up many times. V and J are TRBV12-3 or TRBV12-4 and TRBJ1-4; TRBD1 agrees at 7 bases. J lost 3 bases, V lost 6 bases, and 7 bases had no gene match. The CDR3 runs to 15 residues. This CDR3 is CASSSGTVANEKLFF. The CDR3 nucleotides are TGTGCCAGCAGCTCCGGGACAGTCGCTAATGAAAAACTGTTTTTT.

This clonotype was observed at least ten times. The chain couples TRBV7-6 to TRBJ2-2; D is undetermined. The CDR3 is 21 amino acids. The V end was cut by 3 bases, the J end by 2 bases, with 28 bases between. Germline values: CDR1 SGHVS, CDR2 FNYEAQ. CDR3 amino acids: CASSFKSEKSIVTANTGELFF. CDR3 sequence (DNA): TGTGCCAGCAGCTTTAAGTCGGAAAAATCCATAGTTACAGCTAACACCGGGGAGCTGTTTTTT.

A word on this clonotype: A junction end diverges from the germline sequence, so it may reflect a read error. V gene TRBV11-2 combines with J gene TRBJ2-5; D remains unclear. In germline, CDR1 is SGHAT, CDR2 FQNNGV. The CDR3 has 16 residues. The CDR3 loop reads CASSFGFSEVQEAQYF. CDR3 bases: TGTGCCAGCAGCTTCGGTTTTTCTGAGGTACAAGAGGCCCAGTACTTC.

V gene TRBV4-2 combines with J gene TRBJ1-1, with TRBD1 matching over 7 bases. V lost 1 base and J lost 3; bases outside the gene matches: 11. The germline gives CDR1 LGHNA, CDR2 YNFKEQ. This CDR3 has 17 amino acids. Here the CDR3 DNA reads TGTGCCAGCAGCCAAGCGAGGCAGGGGGAAAAATACACTGAAGCTTTCTTT. Amino acid sequence: CASSQARQGEKYTEAFF.

This clonotype has a count of ten or more. The chain couples TRBV6-2 or TRBV6-3 to TRBJ2-7, with D perhaps TRBD2 (5 bases). Germline loops: CDR1 MNHEY, CDR2 SVGEGT. Trimming left V 6 bases short and J 3 bases short, with 12 bases between. The CDR3 is made up of 13 amino acids. The CDR3 here is CASSRSRGYEQYF. CDR3 coding DNA: TGTGCCAGCAGCCGAAGCCGGGGCTACGAGCAGTACTTC.

This clonotype has just a few counts. This rearrangement joins TRBV5-1 to TRBJ1-1; D unclear. Germline V lookup: CDR1 SGHRS, CDR2 YFSETQ. This CDR3 is built from 14 residues. Trimming left V 0 bases short and J 2 bases short, with 8 bases between. CDR3 DNA sequence: TGCGCCAGCAGCTTGGCAGCGTTTAACACTGAAGCTTTCTTT. This translates into CASSLAAFNTEAFF.

CDR3 nucleotide sequence: TGTGCCAGCAGTTTTGGGGTCAGCACAGATACGCAGTATTTT. It yields the protein CASSFGVSTDTQYF. This chain links TRBV27 with TRBJ2-3; D not certain. The CDR3 loop spans 14 amino acids. V was cut by 3 bases and J by 0 bases, with 7 bases left in between. Germline CDR1 MNHEY, CDR2 SMNVEV (reference sequence).

This clonotype was recorded many times. The chain recombines TRBV20-1 with TRBJ2-7, with 9 positions matching TRBD1. Germline CDR1 DFQATT, CDR2 SNEGSKA (reference sequence). The CDR3 extends over 14 amino acids. After removal of 3 bases from V and 4 bases from J, the junction contained 7 bases not matched to a gene. The CDR3 sequence is CSARSGTGSYEQYF. The CDR3 DNA sequence: TGCAGTGCTAGGTCCGGGACAGGGAGTTACGAGCAGTACTTC.

The chain joins TRBV9 to TRBJ2-2; no clear D gene. With 0 bases removed from V and 5 bases from J, the gap between germline ends came to 8 bases. Germline CDR1 reads SGDLS; CDR2 reads YYNGEE. The CDR3 extends over 14 amino acids. CDR3 amino acids: CASSVGPGTGELFF. The CDR3 DNA is TGTGCCAGCAGCGTAGGTCCAGGAACCGGGGAGCTGTTTTTT.

In this sample, this clonotype turned up many times. V usage is TRBV5-1 and J usage is TRBJ2-5, with D uncertain. Trimming stripped 4 bases from V and 0 bases from J, with 10 bases between. Germline loops: CDR1 SGHRS, CDR2 YFSETQ. The CDR3 has 14 residues. The CDR3 protein is CASSHYINQETQYF. The CDR3 nucleotides read TGCGCCAGCAGCCATTATATTAACCAAGAGACCCAGTACTTC.

This clonotype came up many times. This chain joins TRBV19 and TRBJ2-1; D not certain. Germline loops: CDR1 LNHDA, CDR2 SQIVND (reference sequence). The CDR3 contains 11 residues. V was cut by 4 bases and J by 5 bases, with 3 bases left in between. CDR3 sequence reads: CASSSHNEQFF. The CDR3 bases are TGTGCCAGTAGTAGTCACAATGAGCAGTTCTTC.

This clonotype was counted ten times or more. The V and J genes are TRBV4-1 and TRBJ2-7; no clear D gene. The CDR3 spans 12 residues. Germline loops: CDR1 MGHRA, CDR2 YSYEKL. V was pared by 5 bases and J by 9 bases, with 14 bases between. The CDR3 loop reads CASSGDESGQYF. The CDR3 DNA reads TGCGCCAGCAGCGGGGATGAATCGGGGCAGTACTTC.